This TCR beta chain comes out of a study of T cell repertoires in cytomegalovirus infection. In the study overall: In public TCR beta signatures, there were indications of both CMV infection and matching HLA type. Whole-study findings and limits: Totalled public TCR beta family frequency picked out people who carried CMV plus the relevant HLA. The study found HLA-C-restricted CMV-specific TCR beta clonotypes dominating the ex vivo response.

A remark on this clonotype: Its antigen is still unknown. Since no conserved phenylalanine or tryptophan closes the CDR3, a read error is the likely cause.

TCRdb reanalysed the reads using MiXCR and keeps one entry per CDR3 protein. Of about 740,000 distinct CDR3 sequences listed, about a third are singletons. Material: PBMCs. The TCR sequence derives from a human donor in good health (CMV status not recorded). Some clones in this sample may be carry-over from other donors' samples.

CDR3 protein: CASSSTGRVTEAFL. The CDR3 nucleotides are TGTGCCAGCAGTTCCACAGGGAGAGTTACTGAAGCTTTCTTG. This chain connects TRBV28 to TRBJ1-1, with a weak D call TRBD1 (6 bases). This CDR3 region has 14 residues. Germline loops: CDR1 MDHEN, CDR2 SYDVKM. V lost 4 bases to trimming and J lost 5 bases, with 14 bases between them.